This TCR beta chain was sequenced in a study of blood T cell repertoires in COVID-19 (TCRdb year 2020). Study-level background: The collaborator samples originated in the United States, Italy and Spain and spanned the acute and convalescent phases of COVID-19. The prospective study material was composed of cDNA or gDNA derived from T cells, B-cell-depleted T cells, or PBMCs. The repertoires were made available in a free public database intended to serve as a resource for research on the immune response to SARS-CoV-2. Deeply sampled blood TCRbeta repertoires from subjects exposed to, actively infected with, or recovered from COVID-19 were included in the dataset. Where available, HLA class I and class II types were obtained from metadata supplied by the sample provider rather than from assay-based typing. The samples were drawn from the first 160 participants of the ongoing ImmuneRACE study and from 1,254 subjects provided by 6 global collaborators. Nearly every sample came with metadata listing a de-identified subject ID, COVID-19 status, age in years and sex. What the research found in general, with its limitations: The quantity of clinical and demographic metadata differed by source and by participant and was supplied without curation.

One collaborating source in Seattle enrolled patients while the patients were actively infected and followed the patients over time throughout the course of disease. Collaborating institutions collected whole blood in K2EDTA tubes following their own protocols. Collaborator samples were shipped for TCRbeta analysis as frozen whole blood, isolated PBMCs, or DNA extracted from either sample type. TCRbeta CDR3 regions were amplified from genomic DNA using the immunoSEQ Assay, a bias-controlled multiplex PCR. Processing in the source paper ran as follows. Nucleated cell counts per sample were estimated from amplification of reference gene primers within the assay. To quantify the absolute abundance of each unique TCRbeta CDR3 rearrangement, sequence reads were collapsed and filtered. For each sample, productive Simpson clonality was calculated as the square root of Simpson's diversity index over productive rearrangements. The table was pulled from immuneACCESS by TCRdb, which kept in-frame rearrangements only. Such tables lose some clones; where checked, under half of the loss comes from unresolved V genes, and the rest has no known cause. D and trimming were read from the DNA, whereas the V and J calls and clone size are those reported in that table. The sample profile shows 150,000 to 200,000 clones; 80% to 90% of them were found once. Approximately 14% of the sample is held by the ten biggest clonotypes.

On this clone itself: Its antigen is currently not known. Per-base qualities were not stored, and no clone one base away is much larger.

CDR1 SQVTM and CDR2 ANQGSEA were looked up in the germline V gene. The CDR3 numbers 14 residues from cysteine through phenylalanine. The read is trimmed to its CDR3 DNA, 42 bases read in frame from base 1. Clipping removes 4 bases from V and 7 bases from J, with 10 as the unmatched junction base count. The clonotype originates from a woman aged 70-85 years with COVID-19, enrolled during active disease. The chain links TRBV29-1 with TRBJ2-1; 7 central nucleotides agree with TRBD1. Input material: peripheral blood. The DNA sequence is TGCAGCGTTGGTCAGGGGGTCGGCTATAATGAGCAGTTCTTC. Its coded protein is CSVGQGVGYNEQFF.